These T cell receptor beta chains were read from a single sample in a study of Graves' ophthalmopathy and Graves' hyperthyroidism. TCRdb itself ran the multiplex PCR reads through MiXCR, one entry per CDR3 protein. The sample lists hundreds of thousands of distinct CDR3 sequences, more than 40% seen once, with about 3.3% in the top ten. Sequences were obtained from peripheral blood. The receptor source for this set is an adult man with Graves' ophthalmopathy. CDR3s include the opening cysteine and the closing phenylalanine or tryptophan. The D gene is left open where the match is weak. A clone size is listed for some rows: how often the clone was seen (once, few, many), or a class if it is expanded.

clone_size,j_call,cdr3_length,v_call,d_call,cdr3_aa,cdr3_nt
once,TRBJ2-7,10,TRBV2,TRBD1,CASSRTGQYF,TGTGCCAGCAGCCGGACAGGGCAGTACTTC
NA,TRBJ2-2,15,TRBV25-1,NA,CASSSVGVVTGELFF,TGTGCCAGCAGTTCGGTGGGGGTGGTCACCGGGGAGCTGTTTTTT
once,TRBJ1-6,14,TRBV19,TRBD1,CASTKGQGGSPLHF,TGTGCCAGTACCAAAGGACAGGGGGGTTCACCCCTCCACTTT
NA,TRBJ1-2,14,TRBV10-3,TRBD1,CAISDTDRGGGYTF,TGTGCCATCAGCGATACGGACAGGGGTGGCGGCTACACCTTC
many,TRBJ2-7,16,TRBV7-9,NA,CASSSLGQKRSAEQYF,TGTGCCAGCAGCTCCCTTGGGCAAAAGCGATCGGCCGAGCAGTACTTC
few,TRBJ2-6,16,TRBV12-3/TRBV12-4,NA,CASSLEEGTGANVLTF,TGTGCCAGCAGTTTAGAGGAGGGGACTGGGGCCAACGTCCTGACTTTC
few,TRBJ2-2,17,TRBV14,TRBD1,CASSTGTGYLRTGELFF,TGTGCCAGCAGCACCGGGACAGGGTATCTGCGCACCGGGGAGCTGTTTTTT
NA,TRBJ1-6,14,TRBV12-5,NA,CASSHEGAYSPLHF,TGTGCCAGCAGCCATGAGGGCGCGTATTCACCCCTCCACTTT
few,TRBJ2-5,14,TRBV12-3/TRBV12-4,NA,CASSFWGRGETQYF,TGTGCCAGCAGTTTCTGGGGGCGAGGGGAGACCCAGTACTTC
NA,TRBJ2-5,14,TRBV15,NA,CATSSSDNQETQYF,TGTGCCACCAGCAGCTCGGACAACCAAGAGACCCAGTACTTC
NA,TRBJ2-7,13,TRBV5-1,TRBD1,CASGNRGPWEQYF,TGTGCCAGCGGGAACAGGGGGCCGTGGGAGCAGTACTTC
many,TRBJ1-1,15,TRBV11-2,NA,CASSPSSRVYTEAFF,TGTGCCAGCAGCCCCAGTTCCAGGGTATACACTGAAGCTTTCTTT
NA,TRBJ2-6,15,TRBV6-1,TRBD2,CASSLTSGRANVLTF,TGTGCCAGCAGTCTCACTAGCGGGAGGGCCAACGTCCTGACTTTC
NA,TRBJ1-5,17,TRBV10-3,TRBD1,CAISEGQGPFLNQPQHF,TGTGCCATCAGTGAGGGACAGGGGCCGTTCCTAAATCAGCCCCAGCATTTT
many,TRBJ1-2,13,TRBV12-3/TRBV12-4,NA,CASSLGGTGGYTF,TGTGCCAGCAGTTTGGGGGGCACAGGGGGCTACACCTTC
NA,TRBJ2-5,15,TRBV29-1,TRBD2,CSSRAGGKDQETQYF,TGCAGCTCCCGTGCGGGGGGGAAAGACCAAGAGACCCAGTACTTC
many,TRBJ2-2,16,TRBV14,NA,CASSSLRGLNTGELFF,TGTGCCAGCAGCTCTCTTCGGGGTCTGAACACCGGGGAGCTGTTTTTT
few,TRBJ1-6,17,TRBV5-1,TRBD1,CASSEGGISSYNSPLHF,TGCGCCAGCAGCGAAGGGGGCATAAGCTCCTATAATTCACCCCTCCACTTT
NA,TRBJ2-3,14,TRBV7-3,NA,CASSLTVVSDTQYF,TGTGCCAGCAGCTTAACTGTAGTGTCAGATACGCAGTATTTT
many,TRBJ1-3,14,TRBV7-8,NA,CASSPVGPGNTIYF,TGTGCCAGCAGCCCCGTGGGCCCTGGAAACACCATATATTTT
many,TRBJ2-5,14,TRBV5-5,NA,CASSLAAGEETQYF,TGTGCCAGCAGCTTGGCCGCAGGGGAGGAGACCCAGTACTTC
NA,TRBJ1-4,16,TRBV15,NA,CATSRDRRGADEKLFF,TGTGCCACCAGCAGAGACCGGCGGGGGGCCGATGAAAAACTGTTTTTT
NA,TRBJ2-2,13,TRBV15,NA,CATSSRNTGELFF,TGTGCCACCAGCAGCAGGAACACCGGGGAGCTGTTTTTT
NA,TRBJ1-2,17,TRBV27,NA,CASSPVGHVPLNYGYTF,TGTGCCAGCAGTCCGGTGGGACACGTCCCTCTTAACTATGGCTACACCTTC
NA,TRBJ2-5,12,TRBV10-3,NA,CAISDWDETQYF,TGTGCCATCAGTGATTGGGACGAGACCCAGTACTTC
NA,TRBJ1-6,13,TRBV14,NA,CASRINYNSPPHF,TGTGCCAGCAGGATTAATTATAATTCACCCCCCCACTTT
few,TRBJ2-7,16,TRBV5-1,TRBD1,CASSSPEGQGVYEQYF,TGCGCCAGCAGCTCCCCCGAGGGACAGGGGGTCTACGAGCAGTACTTC
NA,TRBJ2-2,18,TRBV5-1,TRBD2,CASSLGKGWTSNTGELFF,TGCGCCAGCAGCTTGGGGAAGGGCTGGACTAGTAACACCGGGGAGCTGTTTTTT
few,TRBJ2-2,15,TRBV12-3/TRBV12-4,NA,CASSPRQVLTGELFF,TGTGCCAGCAGTCCAAGACAGGTTTTGACCGGGGAGCTGTTTTTT
many,TRBJ1-5,15,TRBV5-1,TRBD1,CASSWGSGGNQPQHF,TGCGCCAGCAGCTGGGGGTCAGGGGGAAATCAGCCCCAGCATTTT
once,TRBJ1-4,12,TRBV2,NA,CASSETEEKLFF,TGTGCCAGCAGCGAAACAGAAGAAAAACTGTTTTTT
many,TRBJ1-2,15,TRBV20-1,TRBD1,CSARAGTDFNYGYTF,TGCAGTGCTAGAGCTGGGACAGATTTTAACTATGGCTACACCTTC
few,TRBJ1-5,14,TRBV7-2,NA,CASSPGGSLQPQHF,TGTGCCAGCAGCCCGGGGGGGTCTCTTCAGCCCCAGCATTTT
NA,TRBJ2-5,14,TRBV29-1,TRBD1,CSVVGTGFGETQYF,TGCAGCGTTGTGGGGACAGGGTTTGGAGAGACCCAGTACTTC
many,TRBJ1-2,12,TRBV6-5,NA,CASKDSIYGYTF,TGTGCCAGCAAGGACAGCATCTATGGCTACACCTTC
few,TRBJ2-7,17,TRBV7-8,TRBD2,CASSPGRLAPGVYEQYF,TGTGCCAGCTCACCGGGAAGACTAGCCCCGGGGGTCTACGAGCAGTACTTC
few,TRBJ1-4,15,TRBV20-1,NA,CSARDPGAANEKLFF,TGCAGTGCTAGAGATCCCGGGGCGGCTAATGAAAAACTGTTTTTT
many,TRBJ1-4,14,TRBV13,NA,CASSTPPANEKLFF,TGTGCCAGCAGCACACCCCCCGCTAATGAAAAACTGTTTTTT
NA,TRBJ1-2,13,TRBV29-1,TRBD1,CSVEGSTGYGYTF,TGCAGCGTTGAGGGGTCGACAGGGTATGGCTACACCTTC
once,TRBJ1-1,18,TRBV7-9,NA,CVSSLVVPSPGGGTEAFF,TGTGTCAGCAGCTTAGTGGTCCCCTCCCCCGGCGGGGGCACTGAAGCTTTCTTT
NA,TRBJ2-7,15,TRBV4-2,NA,CASSLVGARDYEQYF,TGTGCCAGTAGCCTAGTGGGGGCGAGGGACTACGAGCAGTACTTC
many,TRBJ1-3,17,TRBV4-3,NA,CASSQAGHLSSGNTIYF,TGCGCCAGCAGCCAAGCGGGACATCTTAGCTCTGGAAACACCATATATTTT
many,TRBJ1-3,14,TRBV12-3/TRBV12-4,NA,CASSQGAGGNTIYF,TGTGCCAGCAGTCAGGGAGCGGGTGGAAACACCATATATTTT
NA,TRBJ2-7,17,TRBV20-1,TRBD2,CSALGLAGPPRSYEQYF,TGCAGTGCCTTAGGACTAGCGGGACCTCCTCGCTCCTACGAGCAGTACTTC
NA,TRBJ2-7,14,TRBV6-6,NA,CASSRTGRVYEQYF,TGTGCCAGCAGTAGGACAGGGAGGGTCTACGAGCAGTACTTC
once,TRBJ2-6,18,TRBV10-3,NA,CAISDGLRQISGANVLTF,TGTGCCATCAGTGACGGGTTAAGGCAGATCTCTGGGGCCAACGTCCTGACTTTC
NA,TRBJ2-2,18,TRBV7-9,NA,CASSPGAGQSANTGELFF,TGTGCCAGCAGCCCTGGTGCGGGACAGAGCGCGAACACCGGGGAGCTGTTTTTT
NA,TRBJ1-1,13,TRBV25-1,TRBD1,CASSVGTGTQAFF,TGTGCCAGCAGCGTCGGGACAGGTACCCAAGCTTTCTTT
NA,TRBJ2-3,14,TRBV20-1,TRBD2,CSARDRAGGATQYF,TGCAGTGCTAGAGATCGAGCGGGAGGGGCTACGCAGTATTTT
NA,TRBJ1-2,14,TRBV12-3/TRBV12-4,TRBD1,CASRFGTGTYGYTF,TGTGCCAGCAGGTTTGGGACAGGGACCTATGGCTACACCTTC
NA,TRBJ2-7,15,TRBV2,TRBD2,CASNGPAGDTGELYF,TGTGCCAGCAACGGACCAGCGGGAGACACCGGGGAGCTGTACTTC
NA,TRBJ2-6,18,TRBV5-1,TRBD1,CASRTWTGANSGANVLTF,TGCGCCAGCAGGACCTGGACAGGCGCCAACTCTGGGGCCAACGTCCTGACTTTC
many,TRBJ2-2,12,TRBV7-9,NA,CASNTQGGELFF,TGTGCCAGCAATACACAGGGCGGGGAGCTGTTTTTT
NA,TRBJ2-5,17,TRBV10-3,NA,CAISSGTGDVGQETQYF,TGTGCCATCAGCTCCGGGACGGGCGATGTTGGCCAAGAGACCCAGTACTTC